This T cell receptor (beta chain) was identified during a study of T cell repertoires in cytomegalovirus infection. TCRdb ran MiXCR on the reads and lists one entry per CDR3 protein. Found here are about 770,000 distinct CDR3 sequences, just under 30% of them singletons; the top ten hold approximately 14%. The CDR3 runs to 15 residues. Germline V gene lookup returns CDR1 MDHEN and CDR2 SYDVKM. V dropped 8 bases and J dropped 0 bases, with 15 bases sitting between them. This clonotype was picked up a small number of times. Its target is unknown. The sample in question was cultured CD8+ T cells from PBMCs, obtained from culture after CMV antigen stimulation. The clonotype was recovered from a human donor in good health (CMV status not recorded). Some clones in this sample may be carry-over from other donors' samples. The chain joins TRBV28 to TRBJ2-3; D is perhaps TRBD2 (6 bases). CDR3 sequence reads: CASAGSDFSTDTQYF. The CDR3 DNA sequence: TGTGCCAGCGCCGGGAGTGACTTCAGCACAGATACGCAGTATTTT.